This is a list of T cell receptor beta chains from one sample in a study of identical twins. TCRdb reprocessed the 5' RACE reads with MiXCR, giving one entry per CDR3 protein. The repertoire has 500,000 to 550,000 distinct CDR3 sequences, about 20% of them found once; the top ten carry approximately 0.52%. A further study also used this sample, focusing on yellow fever vaccine responses in identical twins.

The sample comprised CD4+ T cells sorted from blood. Receptors were obtained from a woman younger than 35 in good health. CDR3s include the opening cysteine and the closing phenylalanine or tryptophan. The D gene is left open where the match is weak. A row's size may be missing; if present it is once, few, many or a size class.

>TRBV29-1|-|TRBJ1-1|few|11
CSGRQNTEAFF
TGCAGCGGAAGACAGAACACTGAAGCTTTCTTT
>TRBV6-1|-|TRBJ2-1|few|14
CASSGELVRNEQFF
TGTGCCAGCAGTGGGGAACTAGTGCGCAATGAGCAGTTCTTC
>TRBV6-2/TRBV6-3|-|TRBJ2-1|many|16
CASRPGGSRPYNEQFF
TGTGCCAGCCGACCCGGTGGGAGCAGGCCCTACAATGAGCAGTTCTTC
>TRBV12-3/TRBV12-4|-|TRBJ2-7|few|13
CASSMDTSYEQYF
TGTGCCAGCAGCATGGACACTTCCTACGAGCAGTACTTC
>TRBV11-2|TRBD1|TRBJ2-3|-|14
CASSYRDSSDTQYF
TGTGCCAGCAGCTACCGGGACAGTTCTGATACGCAGTATTTT
>TRBV5-1|-|TRBJ2-1|-|14
CASSAPDGGNEQFF
TGCGCCAGCAGCGCGCCAGATGGAGGGAATGAGCAGTTCTTC
>TRBV2|-|TRBJ2-3|-|13
CASTSPAPDTQYF
TGTGCCAGCACTAGCCCAGCGCCAGATACGCAGTATTTT
>TRBV5-1|-|TRBJ2-5|-|13
CASSAAPQETQYF
TGCGCCAGCAGCGCGGCCCCCCAAGAGACCCAGTACTTC
>TRBV12-3/TRBV12-4|-|TRBJ2-7|many|12
CASRRGYDEQYF
TGTGCCAGCAGACGGGGGTACGACGAGCAGTACTTC
>TRBV6-1|-|TRBJ2-1|-|13
CASSARRGFEQFF
TGTGCCAGCAGTGCCAGACGGGGGTTTGAGCAGTTCTTC
>TRBV7-9|TRBD1|TRBJ2-7|few|16
CASSQIVGTENYEQYF
TGTGCCAGCAGCCAAATAGTGGGGACAGAGAACTACGAGCAGTACTTC
>TRBV3-1|-|TRBJ2-1|few|13
CASSQDTGRFQFF
TGTGCCAGCAGCCAAGATACAGGGAGATTTCAGTTCTTC
>TRBV12-3/TRBV12-4|-|TRBJ2-6|-|13
CASSHAGANVLTF
TGTGCCAGCAGTCACGCTGGGGCCAACGTCCTGACTTTC
>TRBV3-1|-|TRBJ1-1|few|13
CASSHSPNTEAFF
TGTGCCAGCAGCCACTCCCCGAACACTGAAGCTTTCTTT
>TRBV10-3|TRBD2|TRBJ2-3|-|15
CAIALLAGIADTQYF
TGTGCCATCGCCCTACTAGCGGGAATCGCAGATACGCAGTATTTT
>TRBV7-9|-|TRBJ2-5|few|14
CASSPIASSETQYF
TGTGCCAGCAGCCCCATCGCTTCGTCCGAGACCCAGTACTTC
>TRBV6-1|-|TRBJ1-6|few|16
CASRALLRAGNSPLHF
TGTGCCAGCAGGGCCCTACTTAGGGCAGGGAATTCACCCCTCCACTTT
>TRBV20-1|-|TRBJ2-3|once|15
CSARQAETLTDTQYF
TGCAGTGCCAGACAGGCTGAGACCCTCACAGATACGCAGTATTTT
>TRBV15|-|TRBJ2-1|few|15
CATSREDRRANEQFF
TGTGCCACCAGCAGGGAGGACAGGAGGGCGAATGAGCAGTTCTTC
>TRBV24-1|TRBD2|TRBJ2-5|-|18
CATSDSAGLAGEWETQYF
TGTGCCACCAGTGATTCTGCGGGACTAGCGGGAGAATGGGAGACCCAGTACTTC
>TRBV5-1|-|TRBJ1-4|-|14
CASSLGTSNEKLFF
TGCGCCAGCAGCTTGGGAACGTCTAATGAAAAACTGTTTTTT
>TRBV7-9|-|TRBJ2-3|-|15
CASSPLHGPPGPQYF
TGTGCCAGCAGCCCCCTTCATGGCCCTCCGGGCCCGCAGTATTTT
>TRBV12-3/TRBV12-4|TRBD2|TRBJ2-1|-|16
CASSLRRGGIYNEQFF
TGTGCCAGCAGTTTACGGCGGGGGGGGATCTACAATGAGCAGTTCTTC
>TRBV12-3/TRBV12-4|-|TRBJ1-2|few|14
CASSRDLERNGYTF
TGTGCCAGCAGTCGGGACCTAGAAAGGAATGGCTACACCTTC
>TRBV10-3|-|TRBJ1-2|-|11
CATTGTYGYTF
TGTGCCACGACCGGGACCTATGGCTACACCTTC
>TRBV10-3|TRBD2|TRBJ2-1|few|16
CAISGEGTSGNNEQFF
TGTGCCATCAGTGGGGAGGGGACTAGCGGCAACAATGAGCAGTTCTTC
>TRBV3-1|TRBD1|TRBJ1-2|-|14
CASSQDGTGYGYTF
TGTGCCAGCAGCCAAGATGGGACAGGGTATGGCTACACCTTC
>TRBV5-1|-|TRBJ1-3|many|13
CASSEMGGNTIYF
TGCGCCAGCAGCGAAATGGGGGGAAACACCATATATTTT
>TRBV12-3/TRBV12-4|TRBD2|TRBJ2-5|few|15
CASSFRRGGQETQYF
TGTGCCAGCAGTTTCCGGCGGGGGGGGCAAGAGACCCAGTACTTC
>TRBV7-2|-|TRBJ1-1|-|15
CASSLVGQFNTEAFF
TGTGCCAGCAGCTTAGTCGGCCAGTTTAACACTGAAGCTTTCTTT
>TRBV7-6|TRBD2|TRBJ2-1|-|16
CASSHGLAVSYNEQFF
TGTGCCAGCAGCCACGGACTAGCGGTCTCCTACAATGAGCAGTTCTTC
>TRBV19|TRBD1|TRBJ1-2|-|14
CASGGDRANYGYTF
TGTGCCAGTGGGGGGGACAGAGCCAACTATGGCTACACCTTC
>TRBV20-1|TRBD2|TRBJ2-7|-|11
CSGGSSYEQYF
TGCAGTGGCGGGAGTTCCTACGAGCAGTACTTC
>TRBV15|-|TRBJ2-1|few|11
CATRGLREQFF
TGTGCCACCAGAGGACTCCGTGAGCAGTTCTTC
>TRBV12-3/TRBV12-4|TRBD2|TRBJ2-2|-|14
CASTQRELVGELFF
TGTGCCAGCACCCAGCGGGAGTTAGTAGGGGAGCTGTTTTTT
>TRBV4-1|-|TRBJ2-3|few|15
CASSQLTVSTDTQYF
TGCGCCAGCAGCCAATTGACGGTGAGCACAGATACGCAGTATTTT
>TRBV20-1|-|TRBJ2-2|-|15
CSARARQGYTGELFF
TGCAGTGCTAGAGCCCGGCAGGGATACACCGGGGAGCTGTTTTTT
>TRBV29-1|TRBD2|TRBJ2-1|-|13
CSVGRAGHNEQFF
TGCAGCGTTGGGCGAGCGGGGCACAATGAGCAGTTCTTC
>TRBV20-1|TRBD2|TRBJ2-2|-|14
CSARGLANTGELFF
TGCAGTGCTAGGGGACTAGCAAACACCGGGGAGCTGTTTTTT
>TRBV7-8|-|TRBJ2-3|few|16
CASSPQRGAFNDTQYF
TGTGCCAGCAGCCCCCAGCGAGGGGCGTTTAACGATACGCAGTATTTT
>TRBV5-1|-|TRBJ2-2|few|14
CASSLGTNGGELFF
TGCGCCAGCAGCTTGGGGACCAACGGCGGGGAGCTGTTTTTT
>TRBV6-1|TRBD1|TRBJ2-2|-|18
CASSEGAGTGTGSGELFF
TGTGCCAGCAGTGAAGGGGCCGGGACAGGGACGGGGTCCGGGGAGCTGTTTTTT
>TRBV28|-|TRBJ2-2|-|16
CASSLVLATNTGELFF
TGTGCCAGCAGTTTAGTCCTAGCGACGAACACCGGGGAGCTGTTTTTT
>TRBV19|-|TRBJ1-2|few|13
CASSITQNYGYTF
TGTGCCAGTAGTATTACACAAAACTATGGCTACACCTTC
>TRBV4-1|-|TRBJ2-1|-|17
CASSHMDGGGGYNEQFF
TGCGCCAGCAGCCATATGGACGGGGGAGGGGGTTACAATGAGCAGTTCTTC
>TRBV11-2|TRBD2|TRBJ2-1|-|16
CASSLAVAGGLYEQFF
TGTGCCAGCAGCTTAGCGGTAGCGGGGGGGCTCTATGAGCAGTTCTTC
>TRBV6-6|-|TRBJ2-5|-|12
CASRLDRETQYF
TGTGCCAGCAGACTAGACCGCGAGACCCAGTACTTC
>TRBV2|-|TRBJ1-4|once|15
CASARVSGANEKLFF
TGTGCCAGCGCGCGGGTGAGCGGGGCTAATGAAAAACTGTTTTTT
>TRBV6-1|-|TRBJ1-1|few|16
CASTRMGGGGNTEAFF
TGTGCCAGCACTCGCATGGGAGGTGGGGGGAACACTGAAGCTTTCTTT
>TRBV20-1|TRBD2|TRBJ2-1|few|14
CSAPLAGVWNEQFF
TGCAGTGCCCCACTAGCGGGGGTTTGGAATGAGCAGTTCTTC
>TRBV20-1|-|TRBJ2-1|few|13
CSAGASAIPEQFF
TGCAGTGCTGGGGCTAGCGCGATCCCTGAGCAGTTCTTC
>TRBV6-1|-|TRBJ2-7|few|14
CASSNEGGHSEQYF
TGTGCCAGCAGCAACGAGGGCGGACACAGCGAGCAGTACTTC
>TRBV5-5|-|TRBJ1-1|-|15
CASSLEGRLNTEAFF
TGTGCCAGCAGCTTGGAGGGACGGCTGAACACTGAAGCTTTCTTT